The source of this TCR beta chain is a study of blood T cell repertoires in COVID-19. Overall study: Acute and convalescent COVID-19 samples came from the United States, Italy and Spain. Sources were T cells, B-cell-depleted T cells, or PBMCs; the material itself was cDNA or gDNA.

This clone appeared once. As originally analysed: Scientists estimated how many nucleated cells there were by amplifying reference gene primers. Assay: immunoSEQ multiplex PCR; the TCRdb copy retains only in-frame clones and omits some. The DNA was the basis for D and trimming; V, J and clone size are from that table. The sample includes fewer than 250,000 clones, approximately 86% of them seen just once. Germline CDR1 ENHRY, CDR2 SYGVKD. The CDR3 extends over 13 amino acids. Trimming took off 10 bases at V and 4 bases at J, with 15 bases between the two ends. The chain employs TRBV10-3 and TRBJ2-3; a possible D gene is TRBD2 (6 bases). The sample consisted of peripheral blood. This receptor was identified in a man aged 25-45 years with acute or convalescent COVID-19. CDR3 in amino acids: CATGERTPDTQYF. The CDR3 nucleotides are TGTGCCACGGGGGAAAGAACCCCAGATACGCAGTATTTT.